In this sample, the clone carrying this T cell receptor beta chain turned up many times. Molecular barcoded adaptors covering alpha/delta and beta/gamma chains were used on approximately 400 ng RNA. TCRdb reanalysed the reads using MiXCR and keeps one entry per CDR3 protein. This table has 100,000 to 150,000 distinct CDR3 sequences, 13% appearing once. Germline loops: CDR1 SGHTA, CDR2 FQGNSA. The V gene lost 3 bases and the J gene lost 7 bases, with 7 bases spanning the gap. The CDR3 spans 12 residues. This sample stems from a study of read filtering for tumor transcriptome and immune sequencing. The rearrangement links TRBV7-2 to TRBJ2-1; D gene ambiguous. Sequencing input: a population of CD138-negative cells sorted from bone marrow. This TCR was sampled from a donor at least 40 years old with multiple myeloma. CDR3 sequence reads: CASSLNRNEQFF. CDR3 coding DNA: TGTGCCAGCAGCTTGAATAGGAATGAGCAGTTCTTC.